Listed here are 27 T cell receptor beta chains from one sample, sequenced in a study of blood T cells in healthy people across ages. Primers used in a second PCR of about 6 to 11 cycles were a sample-barcoded 5' primer and a J-beta primer mix. TCRdb reprocessed the 5' RACE reads via MiXCR and lists one record per CDR3 protein. The profile shows 750,000 to 850,000 distinct CDR3 sequences, around 25% of them singletons. This sample also belongs to another study, concerning T cells of mothers and their children.

Sequencing was carried out using blood. The receptor source for this set is a boy between 5 and 17 years old in good health.

In this sample, this clonotype turned up a few times. The J gene is TRBJ2-7, the V gene TRBV20-1; D is possibly TRBD1 (5 bases). The V gene lost 2 bases and the J gene lost 1 base, with 12 bases spanning the gap. The germline V gene encodes CDR1 DFQATT and CDR2 SNEGSKA (reference sequence). The CDR3 spans 14 residues. CDR3 loop: CSARLQGVSYEQYF. CDR3 nucleotides: TGCAGTGCTAGACTTCAAGGGGTATCCTACGAGCAGTACTTC.

The gene calls are TRBV7-9 and TRBJ1-1, with a tentative D call TRBD1 (5 bases). V was trimmed by 4 bases and J by 3 bases, leaving 18 bases between them. This CDR3 has 16 amino acids. Germline V gene data show CDR1 as SEHNR and CDR2 as FQNEAQ (reference sequence). CDR3 region: CASSWGPQGFHTEAFF. CDR3 in DNA: TGTGCCAGCAGCTGGGGACCGCAGGGATTCCACACTGAAGCTTTCTTT.

In nucleotides, the CDR3 is TGCGCCAGCAGCCTAGAGGGACTAGCGGGATCAGGGGGAGAGACCCAGTACTTC. Protein: CASSLEGLAGSGGETQYF. The chain carries TRBV5-1 and TRBJ2-5, with TRBD2 identical over 13 bases. This CDR3 has 18 amino acids. The germline V gene has CDR1 SGHRS and CDR2 YFSETQ. Trimming removed 4 bases from V and 4 bases from J; junction bases left unmatched: 13.

This chain connects TRBV20-1 to TRBJ2-1; tentative D call: TRBD1 (6 bases). The V gene's germline CDR1 is DFQATT and CDR2 SNEGSKA (reference sequence). The ends were cut back, 3 bases at V and 9 bases at J, with 21 bases in the middle. CDR3 length: 15 residues. CDR3 sequence reads: CSASQRGTIHSEQFF. In nucleotides, the CDR3 is TGCAGTGCTAGCCAGAGGGGGACCATACACAGTGAGCAGTTCTTC.

The chain uses TRBV4-2 and TRBJ1-4, with 8 bases matching TRBD1. Germline V gene lookup returns CDR1 LGHNA and CDR2 YNFKEQ. This CDR3 spans 14 amino acids. J was trimmed by 8 bases and V by 4 bases; bases with no gene match: 6. CDR3 nucleotide sequence: TGTGCCAGCAGCCCCCGGACAGGGCGCGAAAAACTGTTTTTT. Protein: CASSPRTGREKLFF.

The sample holds a few counts of this clonotype. The chain is built from TRBV29-1 and TRBJ2-2; no clear D. Deletions cut 7 bases from V and 6 bases from J, with 9 bases between. From germline, CDR1 is SQVTM and CDR2 ANQGSEA. The length of the CDR3 is 11 residues. For the CDR3, the DNA is TGCAGCGCAATGAGTCCCGGGGAGCTGTTTTTT. This encodes CSAMSPGELFF.

The sample holds a few counts of this clonotype. This rearrangement joins TRBV18 to TRBJ1-5; no clear D. The CDR3 is 14 residues long. The germline gives CDR1 KGHSH, CDR2 LQKENI. V lost 4 bases and J lost 1, with 8 bases in between. CDR3 DNA: TGTGCCAGCTCACGGGCCCTAAGCAATCAGCCCCAGCATTTT. Its protein product is CASSRALSNQPQHF.

The chain has TRBV3-1 and TRBJ2-4; the match to TRBD1 covers 9 bases. This CDR3 comprises 15 residues. The junction had 4 bases not matched to a gene; V was cut back by 3 bases and J by 4 bases. The germline V gene has CDR1 LGHDT and CDR2 YNNKEL (reference sequence). The CDR3 loop reads CASSQRGQGKNIQYF. The CDR3 bases are TGTGCCAGCAGCCAGCGTGGACAGGGGAAAAACATTCAGTACTTC.

This clonotype was detected only once. The CDR3 sequence is CASSTLWGSGIQETQYF. In DNA, the CDR3 is TGTGCCAGCAGTACCCTCTGGGGTAGCGGCATTCAAGAGACCCAGTACTTC. The chain couples TRBV6-1 to TRBJ2-5; a weak D match, TRBD2 (6 bases). V lost 5 bases, J lost 2 bases, and 21 bases lay in between. Germline V gives CDR1 MNHNS, CDR2 SASEGT. The CDR3 has 17 amino acids.

This clonotype was found a few times. The chain recombines TRBV7-6 with TRBJ1-4, with D maybe TRBD1 (6 bases). The ends were cut back, 1 base at V and 12 bases at J, with 9 bases in the middle. CDR1 is SGHVS and CDR2 is FNYEAQ in the germline V gene. The CDR3 extends over 12 amino acids. CDR3: CASSLEGGQLFF. The CDR3, as DNA: TGTGCCAGCAGCTTAGAAGGGGGGCAACTGTTTTTT.

The chain carries TRBV27 and TRBJ2-7, with D possibly being TRBD1 (6 bases). Germline-derived CDR1 and CDR2 are MNHEY and SMNVEV (reference sequence). Between the trimmed V and J ends, which lost 5 bases and 4 bases, there was a span of 15 bases. This CDR3 region has 14 residues. The CDR3 reads CASSPGTRTYEQYF. DNA of the CDR3: TGTGCCAGCAGTCCCGGGACACGGACGTACGAGCAGTACTTC.

Only a few counts were recorded for this clonotype. The V call is TRBV29-1, the J call TRBJ1-1; possible D gene TRBD1, 6 bases. The CDR3 runs 13 residues. In germline, CDR1 is SQVTM, CDR2 ANQGSEA. V was pared by 7 bases and J by 0 bases, with 12 bases between. For the CDR3, the DNA is TGCAGCGCCGCCGACAGGTTGAACACTGAAGCTTTCTTT. It is translated as CSAADRLNTEAFF.

There are a few counts of this clonotype. The CDR3 sequence: CSVELGNYEQYF. For the CDR3, the DNA is TGCAGCGTTGAACTAGGCAACTACGAGCAGTACTTC. The chain employs TRBV29-1 and TRBJ2-5; D ambiguous. Judging by the DNA end, TRBJ2-7 fits better; the J call may be wrong. Germline CDR1 reads SQVTM; CDR2 reads ANQGSEA. The CDR3 is made up of 12 amino acids.

To note about this clonotype: At one end the junction does not follow the germline gene, possibly because of a read error. The chain joins TRBV7-3 to TRBJ2-5, with D possibly being TRBD2 (5 bases). CDR3 length: 14 residues. CDR1 SGHTA and CDR2 FQGTGA come from the germline V gene. This chain's CDR3 is CASSLYGVGETQYF. CDR3 coding DNA: TGTGCCAGTAGCTTATACGGGGTCGGGGAGACCCAGTACTTC. Based on the CDR3 plus reference TRBV7-3 and TRBJ2-5, the full variable domain is GAGVSQTPSNKVTEKGKYVELRCDPISGHTALYWYRQSLGQGPEFLIYFQGTGAADDSGLPNDRFFAVRPEGSVSTLKIQRTERGDSAVYLCASSLYGVGETQYFGPGTRLLVL.

This clonotype was picked up a small number of times. The chain is built from TRBV5-6 and TRBJ2-1, with D hard to call. The DNA end lines up better with TRBJ2-5; the J call may be wrong. The CDR3 is made up of 20 amino acids. Germline V CDR1 and CDR2: SGHDT, YYEEEE. The CDR3 protein is CASSFFSRVSAWTERETQYF. The CDR3 nucleotides are TGTGCCAGCAGCTTCTTCTCCCGGGTATCCGCCTGGACGGAACGTGAGACCCAGTACTTC.

The chain employs TRBV20-1 and TRBJ2-1; D unclear. The germline gives CDR1 DFQATT, CDR2 SNEGSKA (reference sequence). The ends were cut back, 1 base at V and 5 bases at J, with 9 bases in the middle. The CDR3 is 13 amino acids. The CDR3 is CSARARTNNEQFF. CDR3 in DNA: TGCAGTGCTAGAGCTCGGACCAACAATGAGCAGTTCTTC.

This clonotype turned up a few times. A read error may account for a junction end that differs from germline. The chain couples TRBV4-2 to TRBJ2-3; no definite D call. The CDR3 runs 15 residues. Looked up from germline, CDR1 is LGHNA and CDR2 is YNFKEQ. In DNA form, the CDR3 reads TGTGCCAGCAGCCAAGCCCGATCCGGCACAGATACGCGGTATTTT. It yields the protein CASSQARSGTDTRYF.

A few counts support this clonotype. This rearrangement joins TRBV6-2 or TRBV6-3 to TRBJ2-3, with D uncertain. CDR3 size: 13 residues. Trimming left V 7 bases short and J 6 bases short, with 14 bases between. CDR1 and CDR2 from the germline V gene are MNHEY and SVGEGT. CDR3: CASIPQIGDTQYF. Here the CDR3 DNA reads TGTGCCAGCATCCCACAGATAGGGGATACGCAGTATTTT.

This clonotype came up a few times. J is TRBJ2-5 and V is TRBV12-5; D remains unclear. Trimming removed 1 base at V and 7 bases at J, with 10 bases between. Germline-derived CDR1 and CDR2 are LGHNT and FRNRAP. This CDR3 has 13 residues. DNA for the CDR3: TGTGCTAGTGGTTTGGAAGAGAAAGGGACCCAGTACTTC. It translates to CASGLEEKGTQYF.

In its sample, this clonotype was seen many times. J is TRBJ2-7 and V is TRBV6-1; 11 nucleotides agree with TRBD1. Germline values: CDR1 MNHNS, CDR2 SASEGT. This CDR3 comprises 15 residues. The trim removed 1 base at V and 3 bases at J, leaving 2 bases unmatched. Here the CDR3 reads CASSEDGTGGYEQYF. The CDR3 DNA reads TGTGCCAGCAGTGAAGACGGGACAGGGGGCTACGAGCAGTACTTC.

There are a few counts of this clonotype. The chain couples TRBV20-1 to TRBJ1-1; D ambiguous. The CDR3 covers 13 residues. In germline, CDR1 is DFQATT, CDR2 SNEGSKA (reference sequence). V was shortened by 2 bases and J by 6 bases, with 13 bases between the two germline ends. CDR3 DNA: TGCAGTGCTAGAAGGGCCGGGCAGCCTGAAGCTTTCTTT. Its protein is CSARRAGQPEAFF.

As regards this clonotype: One junction end does not reproduce the germline sequence, and a read error may be involved. The chain recombines TRBV29-1 with TRBJ2-7, with 7 bases aligning to TRBD2. Germline assignment: CDR1 SQVTM and CDR2 ANQGSEA. The CDR3 has 13 residues. The CDR3 is CSVAAGNSYEQYF. DNA for the CDR3: TGTAGCGTTGCAGCGGGGAACTCCTACGAGCAGTACTTC.

A few counts support this clonotype. The V and J genes are TRBV5-1 and TRBJ1-4; 7 nucleotides line up with TRBD1. The germline V gene has CDR1 SGHRS and CDR2 YFSETQ. This CDR3 has 13 residues. Trimming removed 8 bases from V and 9 bases from J; junction bases left unmatched: 10. CDR3 bases: TGCGCCAGTGGGGACAGCTCGGCTCAAAAACTGTTTTTT. Its protein is CASGDSSAQKLFF.

V gene TRBV19 combines with J gene TRBJ2-1; 11 bases align to TRBD2. Germline V CDR1 and CDR2: LNHDA, SQIVND (reference sequence). The V gene end was trimmed by 3 bases and the J gene end by 4 bases; junction bases not matched to a gene: 8. The CDR3 sequence is 17 residues long. In DNA, the CDR3 is TGTGCCAGTAGTATCCCATCGACTAGCGGGGAATACAATGAGCAGTTCTTC. This encodes CASSIPSTSGEYNEQFF.

This clonotype was picked up a small number of times. The rearrangement links TRBV5-1 to TRBJ1-6, with 9 bases matching TRBD1. The J segment lost 9 bases and the V segment lost 6 bases, leaving 13 bases of the junction unmatched. Germline V CDR1 and CDR2: SGHRS, YFSETQ. CDR3 size: 16 residues. The CDR3 reads CASTVDPTGGGSPLHF. The DNA of the CDR3 is TGCGCCAGCACCGTCGATCCGACAGGGGGGGGTTCACCCCTCCACTTT.

The chain links TRBV7-2 to TRBJ2-4, with TRBD1 matching 10 bases. CDR1 SGHTA and CDR2 FQGNSA come from the germline V gene. With V trimmed by 3 bases and J by 1 base, 12 bases remained unmatched. The CDR3 is 19 amino acids. In DNA form, the CDR3 reads TGTGCCAGCAGCTTCCAGACAGGGGGCGACCGGCGGGCCAAAAACATTCAGTACTTC. Translated, it gives CASSFQTGGDRRAKNIQYF.

The genes are TRBV6-1 and TRBJ2-1, with D uncertain. The germline CDR1 and CDR2 sequences are MNHNS and SASEGT. This CDR3 comprises 13 residues. The V end lost 3 bases, the J end lost 9 bases, and 12 bases lay between the germline ends. CDR3 nucleotides: TGTGCCAGCAGTGATCAGGTGATCGGTGAGCAGTTCTTC. It specifies CASSDQVIGEQFF.